The 16 T cell receptor beta chains below come from one sample, sequenced in a study of CD8 T cells in Susac syndrome. With random hexamers, roughly 0.5 to 1 ug RNA was reverse transcribed. TCRdb called the immunoSEQ multiplex PCR reads again in MiXCR, with one record for every CDR3 protein. The sample gives about 170,000 distinct CDR3 sequences, 80% to 95% of which show up once; around 0.09% is in the top ten. Sample: CD4+ T cells from PBMCs. The receptor set was obtained from a human donor with multiple sclerosis.

The V call is TRBV30, the J call TRBJ1-1; D call uncertain. The CDR3 contains 12 residues. Looked up from germline, CDR1 is GTSNPN and CDR2 is SVGIG (reference sequence). Trimming cost V 4 bases and J 1 base, with 7 bases left between them. Written as DNA, the CDR3 is TGTGCCTGGACTAGCAGGAACACTGAAGCTTTCTTT. Translating it yields CAWTSRNTEAFF.

V usage is TRBV5-6 and J usage is TRBJ2-5; the match to TRBD2 covers 13 bases. CDR1 is SGHDT and CDR2 is YYEEEE in the germline V gene. This CDR3 spans 15 amino acids. The V and J ends lost 4 bases and 8 bases, in that order; junction bases with no gene match: 8. CDR3 in DNA: TGTGCCAGCAGCCGGGGACTAGCGGGACTCAAAACCCAGTACTTC. The encoded protein is CASSRGLAGLKTQYF.

V gene TRBV27 combines with J gene TRBJ1-4; D is unclear. The germline gives CDR1 MNHEY, CDR2 SMNVEV (reference sequence). V dropped 1 base and J dropped 6 bases, with 6 bases sitting between them. This CDR3 spans 13 amino acids. The CDR3 loop reads CASSLFRDEKLFF. The CDR3 coding sequence is TGTGCCAGCAGTTTATTTCGAGATGAAAAACTGTTTTTT.

This rearrangement joins TRBV2 to TRBJ2-5; unclear D gene. The CDR3 loop spans 14 amino acids. V lost 3 bases and J lost 5, with 13 bases in between. Germline lookup yields CDR1 SNHLY and CDR2 FYNNEI. CDR3 bases: TGTGCCAGCAGTGAGGAAAGATTTGGTGAGACCCAGTACTTC. It encodes CASSEERFGETQYF. Full variable domain (rest looked up from reference TRBV2 and TRBJ2-5): EPEVTQTPSHQVTQMGQEVILRCVPISNHLYFYWYRQILGQKVEFLVSFYNNEISEKSEIFDDQFSVERPDGSNFTLKIRSTKLEDSAMYFCASSEERFGETQYFGPGTRLLVL.

The chain combines TRBV6-1 with TRBJ2-5; no clear D. Germline loops: CDR1 MNHNS, CDR2 SASEGT. The CDR3 has 14 amino acids. V gave up 1 base and J gave up 7 bases, with 13 bases separating them. CDR3 amino acids: CASSEEFSVGTQYF. CDR3 sequence (DNA): TGTGCCAGCAGTGAAGAGTTCAGCGTCGGGACCCAGTACTTC.

The chain has TRBV5-6 and TRBJ2-7, with 7 bases identical to TRBD1. Germline V CDR1 and CDR2: SGHDT, YYEEEE. This CDR3 comprises 15 residues. Unmatched junction bases numbered 10, after V lost 4 bases and J lost 3 bases. CDR3 sequence reads: CASSLTGSGSYEQYF. CDR3 DNA: TGTGCCAGCAGCCTGACAGGGTCCGGAAGCTACGAGCAGTACTTC.

V usage is TRBV19 and J usage is TRBJ2-7, with 11 bases identical to TRBD1. In germline, CDR1 is LNHDA, CDR2 SQIVND (reference sequence). This CDR3 is 15 amino acids long. V lost 5 bases and J lost 3; bases outside the gene matches: 6. The CDR3 DNA follows: TGTGCCAGTAGTGTCTCCGGGACAGGGGGCTACGAGCAGTACTTC. It is translated as CASSVSGTGGYEQYF.

The rearrangement uses TRBV4-3 and TRBJ2-7; TRBD2 matches 8 bases. The CDR3 covers 15 residues. With 5 bases clipped from V and 5 bases from J, the junction kept 11 bases outside the gene matches. Germline V lookup: CDR1 LGHNA, CDR2 YSLEER. This CDR3 is CASSILPSGPNEQYF. CDR3 sequence (DNA): TGCGCCAGCAGCATCCTTCCTAGCGGGCCAAACGAGCAGTACTTC.

This clonotype is a singleton in its sample. The chain carries TRBV5-1 and TRBJ2-7, with TRBD2 matching over 7 bases. Losses at the gene ends were 3 bases for V and 5 bases for J; bases not matched to a gene: 5. CDR1 is SGHRS and CDR2 is YFSETQ in the germline V gene. The CDR3 covers 13 residues. The CDR3 nucleotides read TGCGCCAGCAGCTGGGGGGGTAGCGACGAGCAGTACTTC. Translating it yields CASSWGGSDEQYF.

V is TRBV18 and J is TRBJ1-4, with 9 bases matching TRBD1. The V segment lost 5 bases and the J segment 8 bases; nucleotides outside the gene matches: 9. Germline CDR1 is KGHSH and CDR2 is LQKENI. This CDR3 is built from 15 residues. The CDR3 here is CASSMGQGKREKLFF. Here the CDR3 DNA reads TGTGCCAGCTCAATGGGACAGGGAAAGCGGGAAAAACTGTTTTTT.

This clonotype was recorded once. V gene TRBV28 combines with J gene TRBJ2-1; D is unclear. Looked up from germline, CDR1 is MDHEN and CDR2 is SYDVKM. The CDR3 has 13 residues. The ends were cut back, 6 bases at V and 12 bases at J, with 18 bases in the middle. Written as DNA, the CDR3 is TGTGCCAGCAGCCGAATTCCAGAGAGCGCGCAGTTCTTC. Protein sequence: CASSRIPESAQFF.

This chain connects TRBV5-6 to TRBJ1-2, with D perhaps TRBD1 (5 bases). Trimming shortened V by 8 bases and J by 3 bases, and 14 bases separated the two germline ends. CDR3 length: 13 residues. Germline V lookup: CDR1 SGHDT, CDR2 YYEEEE. In nucleotides, the CDR3 is TGTGCCAGTTCGGGGGGGGAATACTATGGCTACACCTTC. Protein product: CASSGGEYYGYTF.

CDR3 protein: CASTDWTGTSLMNTEAFF. For the CDR3, the DNA is TGTGCCAGCACCGATTGGACAGGTACCAGCCTCATGAACACTGAAGCTTTCTTT. The rearrangement links TRBV6-2 or TRBV6-3 to TRBJ1-1; 7 bases are a match to TRBD1. The CDR3 loop spans 18 amino acids. J was trimmed by 0 bases and V by 7 bases; bases with no gene match: 17. Germline V lookup: CDR1 MNHEY, CDR2 SVGEGT.

The genes are TRBV4-1 and TRBJ2-5; weak D call: TRBD2 (6 bases). The CDR3 spans 15 residues. Per germline, CDR1 MGHRA and CDR2 YSYEKL. Deletions cut 3 bases from V and 4 bases from J, with 15 bases between. The CDR3 sequence is CASSQNHGGVETQYF. CDR3 nucleotides: TGCGCCAGCAGCCAGAACCACGGGGGAGTAGAGACCCAGTACTTC.

The chain has TRBV24-1 and TRBJ2-1; TRBD2 matches 14 bases. V lost 2 bases and J lost 7; bases outside the gene matches: 3. Germline assignment: CDR1 KGHDR and CDR2 SFDVKD. The CDR3 runs 16 residues. CDR3 coding DNA: TGTGCCACCAGTGATTCGGGACTAGCGGGAGATAATGAGCAGTTCTTC. This codes for CATSDSGLAGDNEQFF.

The chain combines TRBV7-2 with TRBJ2-4; D may match TRBD1 or TRBD2 (5 bases each). Germline V CDR1 and CDR2: SGHTA, FQGNSA. The CDR3 has 13 amino acids. Trimming left V 2 bases short and J 14 bases short, with 16 bases between. Here the CDR3 reads CASSLSYGDQEYF. CDR3 bases: TGTGCCAGCAGCTTAAGTTACGGGGACCAAGAGTACTTC.